This T cell receptor beta chain was profiled in a study of beta chain features in type 1 diabetes. Study conclusions and caveats: All four CD4+ subsets of Type 1 diabetes patients contained TCRB CDR3s that were moderately but significantly shorter.

What was sequenced were expressed TCRB transcripts, since all of the isolated RNA had been reverse transcribed. Using immunoSEQ multiplex PCR, the repertoire was profiled, and TCRdb retains in-frame clones only, with some absent. The sample consists of about 340,000 clones, roughly 13% of them appearing once. This clone was counted between two and nine times. Its specificity is unknown. Germline V lookup: CDR1 KGHSH, CDR2 LQKENI. The CDR3 runs to 14 residues. The germline V and J ends were trimmed by 2 bases and 3 bases, with 10 bases remaining between them. The V call is TRBV18, the J call TRBJ2-5; D possibly corresponds to TRBD2 (6 bases). This TCR was sampled from a woman aged 18-35 years with type 1 diabetes. The sequencing sample was made of naive CD4+ T cells from blood. The CDR3 DNA is TGTGCCAGCTCACCAAAGATAGCGGAAGAGACCCAGTACTTC. Protein: CASSPKIAEETQYF.